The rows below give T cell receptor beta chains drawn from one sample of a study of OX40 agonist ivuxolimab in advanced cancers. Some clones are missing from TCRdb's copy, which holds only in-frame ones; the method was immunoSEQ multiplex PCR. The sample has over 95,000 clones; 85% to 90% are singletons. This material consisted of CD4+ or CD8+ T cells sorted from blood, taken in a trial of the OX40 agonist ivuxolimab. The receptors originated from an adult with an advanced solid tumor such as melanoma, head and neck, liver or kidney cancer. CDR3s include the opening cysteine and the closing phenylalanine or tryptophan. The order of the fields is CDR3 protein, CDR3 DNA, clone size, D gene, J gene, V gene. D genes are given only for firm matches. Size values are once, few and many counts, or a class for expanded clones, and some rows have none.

CASKAQQETQYF | TGTGCCAGCAAGGCACAGCAAGAGACCCAGTACTTC | . | . | TRBJ2-5 | TRBV2
CASSPRGGENTEAFF | TGCGCCAGCAGCCCGCGGGGGGGCGAGAACACTGAAGCTTTCTTT | . | . | TRBJ1-1 | TRBV5-1
CASGYGRNTIYF | TGTGCCAGTGGGTATGGAAGAAACACCATATATTTT | . | . | TRBJ1-3 | TRBV2
CASSFRQNNSPLHF | TGTGCCAGCAGTTTCCGACAGAATAATTCACCCCTCCACTTT | . | . | TRBJ1-6 | TRBV27
CASKDSSYEQYF | TGTGCCAGCAAAGACAGCTCCTACGAGCAGTACTTC | . | . | TRBJ2-7 | TRBV2
CASSRGTGDTEAFF | TGCGCCAGCAGCAGGGGGACAGGGGACACTGAAGCTTTCTTT | few | TRBD1 | TRBJ1-1 | TRBV4-3
CASSQRVFGNPNTGELFF | TGCGCCAGCAGCCAGAGGGTATTCGGGAACCCGAACACCGGGGAGCTGTTTTTT | . | . | TRBJ2-2 | TRBV4-3
CASSYQKGSQETQYF | TGTGCCAGCAGCTACCAGAAGGGGAGCCAAGAGACCCAGTACTTC | . | . | TRBJ2-5 | TRBV7-2
CASSPPAEETQYF | TGTGCCAGCTCACCACCGGCTGAAGAGACCCAGTACTTC | . | . | TRBJ2-5 | TRBV18
CASTARQGRTEAFF | TGTGCCAGCACCGCGAGACAGGGGCGCACTGAAGCTTTCTTT | few | TRBD1 | TRBJ1-1 | TRBV28
CASSDPGQPFGYGYTF | TGTGCCAGCAGTGATCCGGGACAGCCTTTCGGATATGGCTACACCTTC | . | TRBD1 | TRBJ1-2 | TRBV27
CASGQYEQYF | TGTGCCAGCGGACAGTACGAGCAGTACTTC | . | . | TRBJ2-7 | TRBV28
CASSLGVSTDTQYF | TGTGCCAGCAGCTTGGGCGTCAGCACAGATACGCAGTATTTT | . | . | TRBJ2-3 | TRBV7-9
CASSPGTSGGQETQYF | TGTGCCAGCAGCCCCGGGACTAGCGGGGGCCAAGAGACCCAGTACTTC | . | TRBD2 | TRBJ2-5 | TRBV11-3
CASSMSGGAGTDTQYF | TGTGCCAGCAGCATGAGCGGGGGGGCCGGGACAGATACGCAGTATTTT | . | TRBD2 | TRBJ2-3 | TRBV7-6
CASTKTGGRQETQYF | TGTGCCAGTACTAAAACAGGGGGACGGCAAGAGACCCAGTACTTC | . | TRBD1 | TRBJ2-5 | TRBV9